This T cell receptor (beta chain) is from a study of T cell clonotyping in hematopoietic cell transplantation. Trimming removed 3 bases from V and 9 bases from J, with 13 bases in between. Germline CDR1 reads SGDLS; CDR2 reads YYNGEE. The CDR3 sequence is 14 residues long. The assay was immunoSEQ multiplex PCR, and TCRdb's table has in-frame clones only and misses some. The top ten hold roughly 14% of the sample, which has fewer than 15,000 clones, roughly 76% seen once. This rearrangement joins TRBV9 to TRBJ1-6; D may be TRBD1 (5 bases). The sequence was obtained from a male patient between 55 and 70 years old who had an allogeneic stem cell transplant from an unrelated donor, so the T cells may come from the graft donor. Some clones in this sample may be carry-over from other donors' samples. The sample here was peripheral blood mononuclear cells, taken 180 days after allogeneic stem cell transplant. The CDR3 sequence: CASSDGTGGSPLHF. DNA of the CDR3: TGTGCCAGCAGCGACGGGACGGGGGGTTCACCCCTCCACTTT.